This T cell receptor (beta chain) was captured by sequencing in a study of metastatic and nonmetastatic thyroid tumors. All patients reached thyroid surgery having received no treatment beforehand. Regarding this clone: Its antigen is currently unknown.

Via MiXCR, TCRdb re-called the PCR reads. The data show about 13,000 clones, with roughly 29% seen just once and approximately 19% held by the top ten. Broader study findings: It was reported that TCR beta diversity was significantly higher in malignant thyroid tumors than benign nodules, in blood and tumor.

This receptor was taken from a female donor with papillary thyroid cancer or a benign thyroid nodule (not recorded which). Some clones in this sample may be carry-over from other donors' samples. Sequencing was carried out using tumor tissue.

CDR3 nucleotides: TGTGCCAGCAGCTCGGGAAGGGGGCGCGGGAGATTGGATCAGCCCCAGCATTTT. Its translation is CASSSGRGRGRLDQPQHF. This chain links TRBV5-4 with TRBJ1-5; 7 bases are a match to TRBD1. CDR3 length: 18 amino acids. The germline V gene has CDR1 SGHNT and CDR2 YYREEE (reference sequence). V lost 3 bases and J lost 5; bases outside the gene matches: 17.